Below, one T cell receptor (beta chain) is given with its context. V was cut by 0 bases and J by 0 bases, with 12 bases left in between. Germline CDR1 reads MGHRA; CDR2 reads YSYEKL. The CDR3 length is 17 residues. These data come from a study of blood T cells in healthy people across ages. The authors ran a second PCR of about 6 to 11 cycles using a sample-barcoded 5' primer and a J-beta primer mix. Using its own MiXCR run on the 5' RACE reads, TCRdb lists one record per CDR3 protein. The repertoire holds about 1.4 million distinct CDR3 sequences, almost 60% seen once, with under 8.5% in the top ten. In terms of origin and age, donors were healthy Caucasian individuals from Russia aged roughly 6 to 95.

Sequencing was performed on blood. The chain couples TRBV4-1 to TRBJ2-4; D is uncertain. The clonotype originates from a man between 18 and 29 years old in good health. CDR3 sequence reads: CASSQEGSHLAKNIQYF. Written as DNA, the CDR3 is TGCGCCAGCAGCCAAGAAGGCTCACACCTAGCCAAAAACATTCAGTACTTC.